Here is one TCR beta chain with its context. As yet, its antigen is unknown. CDR1 and CDR2 from the germline V gene are ENHRY and SYGVKD. The CDR3 totals 14 residues. J was trimmed by 8 bases and V by 0 bases; bases with no gene match: 3. The sample comes from a study of OX40 agonist ivuxolimab in advanced cancers. The overall study: Dose-escalation patients had hepatocellular carcinoma, melanoma, renal cell or head and neck cancer. Three patients, one with hepatocellular carcinoma and two with cutaneous melanoma, achieved partial responses.

Notes on the study in general: The CD4+ and CD8+ T cells in the blood had expanded clonally by week 6 at 0.1 to 3.0 mg/kg. The antigen specificity of the peripheral T cells (those that were expanded) was not determined.

Libraries were prepared by immunoSEQ multiplex PCR; TCRdb keeps only in-frame clonotypes and omits some of them. The data show over 85,000 clones, roughly 88% seen once. The specimen was CD4+ or CD8+ T cells sorted from blood, collected in a trial of the OX40 agonist ivuxolimab. The chain recombines TRBV10-3 with TRBJ1-4; 7 positions agree with TRBD1. This sequence originates from an adult with an advanced solid tumor such as melanoma, head and neck, liver or kidney cancer. The CDR3: CAISESTGREKLFF. CDR3 coding DNA: TGTGCCATCAGTGAGTCGACAGGGAGGGAAAAACTGTTTTTT.